The 14 T cell receptor beta chains below come from one sample, sequenced in a study of T cell repertoires in cytomegalovirus infection. TCRdb ran MiXCR on the reads and lists one entry per CDR3 protein. The sample carries around 540,000 distinct CDR3 sequences, 33% recorded once. No cognate antigen is known for these TCRs. The specimen was cultured PBMCs, collected from culture after CMV antigen stimulation. These receptors all come from a human donor in good health (CMV status not recorded). Some clones in this sample may be carry-over from other donors' samples.

V gene TRBV5-1 combines with J gene TRBJ1-1, with a weak D call TRBD1 (5 bases). CDR1 and CDR2 from the germline V gene are SGHRS and YFSETQ. This CDR3 has 15 residues. The V gene lost 2 bases and the J gene lost 0 bases, with 11 bases spanning the gap. The DNA of the CDR3 is TGCGCCAGCAGCTTACGACAGAACATGAACACTGAAGCTTTCTTT. It specifies CASSLRQNMNTEAFF. Full variable domain (rest looked up from reference TRBV5-1 and TRBJ1-1): KAGVTQTPRYLIKTRGQQVTLSCSPISGHRSVSWYQQTPGQGLQFLFEYFSETQRNKGNFPGRFSGRQFSNSRSEMNVSTLELGDSALYLCASSLRQNMNTEAFFGQGTRLTVV.

Only a few counts were recorded for this clonotype. This chain connects TRBV29-1 to TRBJ2-1; weak D call: TRBD2 (5 bases). CDR3 length equals 16 residues. V gave up 1 base and J gave up 6 bases, with 19 bases separating them. Germline V gene data show CDR1 as SQVTM and CDR2 as ANQGSEA. This chain's CDR3 is CSVEARRAVTRNEQFF. For the CDR3, the DNA is TGCAGCGTTGAAGCGAGGCGGGCGGTGACTCGCAATGAGCAGTTCTTC.

This clonotype was recorded a few times. The chain is built from TRBV4-3 and TRBJ2-7; D is ambiguous. Germline values: CDR1 LGHNA, CDR2 YSLEER. V lost 1 base and J lost 2, with 12 bases in between. This CDR3 contains 15 residues. The CDR3 loop is CASSQGVGRPYEQYF. CDR3 DNA: TGCGCCAGCAGCCAAGGCGTCGGCAGACCCTACGAGCAGTACTTC.

CDR3 sequence reads: CASSTEGGGKAFF. The CDR3 DNA reads TGTGCCAGCAGCACCGAGGGGGGGGGAAAAGCTTTCTTT. J is TRBJ1-1 and V is TRBV11-2; weak D call: TRBD1 (6 bases). V dropped 5 bases and J dropped 9 bases, with 16 bases sitting between them. This CDR3 contains 13 residues. CDR1 SGHAT and CDR2 FQNNGV come from the germline V gene.

The chain couples TRBV9 to TRBJ2-5; D gene unclear. This CDR3 comprises 10 residues. CDR1 and CDR2 from the germline V gene are SGDLS and YYNGEE. Trimming took off 7 bases at V and 5 bases at J, with 6 bases between the two ends. The CDR3 nucleotides read TGTGCCAGCGCCGGGGAGACCCAGTACTTC. It codes for CASAGETQYF.

In this sample, this clonotype turned up a few times. The chain is built from TRBV24-1 and TRBJ2-7, with 14 bases that match TRBD2. V lost 2 bases to trimming and J lost 3 bases; unmatched junction nucleotides: 2. Germline loops: CDR1 KGHDR, CDR2 SFDVKD. This CDR3 contains 16 residues. The CDR3 DNA is TGTGCCACCAGTGATTCAGGGACTAGCGGGAGCTACGAGCAGTACTTC. Translating gives CATSDSGTSGSYEQYF.

The chain carries TRBV11-3 and TRBJ2-2, with D possibly being TRBD2 (6 bases). V gave up 5 bases and J gave up 5 bases, with 15 bases separating them. Germline CDR1 and CDR2: SGHNT and YENEEA. This CDR3 has 15 amino acids. The CDR3, as DNA: TGTGCCAGCAGCCCACGAGCGGGCACGACCGGGGAGCTGTTTTTT. Protein: CASSPRAGTTGELFF.

The chain carries TRBV5-5 and TRBJ2-3, with 9 bases aligning to TRBD1. Unmatched junction bases numbered 11, after V lost 0 bases and J lost 6 bases. This CDR3 has 17 residues. CDR1 and CDR2 (germline): SGHKS, YYEKEE (reference sequence). CDR3 residues: CASSLGLTGGKRDTQYF. Written as DNA, the CDR3 is TGTGCCAGCAGCTTGGGACTGACAGGGGGTAAGAGGGATACGCAGTATTTT.

This clonotype was seen once. The chain uses TRBV27 and TRBJ2-7; possibly TRBD1 for D (5 bases). The CDR3 is 14 amino acids. The germline V and J ends were trimmed by 6 bases and 2 bases, with 14 bases remaining between them. Looked up from germline, CDR1 is MNHEY and CDR2 is SMNVEV (reference sequence). The CDR3 region is CASSLRDRTYEQYF. The CDR3 DNA follows: TGTGCCAGCAGCCTCAGGGATCGCACCTACGAGCAGTACTTC.

The chain recombines TRBV7-6 with TRBJ2-1; D may be TRBD2 (6 bases). The CDR3 sequence is 15 residues long. V was clipped by 3 bases and J by 8 bases, with 17 bases between them. CDR1 is SGHVS, CDR2 FNYEAQ, per germline. The CDR3 region is CASSLTSNLGDEQFF. CDR3 nucleotides: TGTGCCAGCAGCTTGACTAGTAACTTGGGCGATGAGCAGTTCTTC.

This clonotype turned up a few times. The rearrangement joins TRBV28 to TRBJ2-7; 9 bases map to TRBD1. Per the germline V gene, CDR1 is MDHEN and CDR2 is SYDVKM. The CDR3 has 15 residues. Trimming at V came to 4 bases and at J to 2 bases, leaving 6 bases not matched to a gene. CDR3 residues: CASSSAGTGTYEQYV. The CDR3 DNA is TGTGCCAGCAGTTCAGCCGGGACAGGGACCTACGAGCAGTACGTC.

The V call is TRBV6-6, the J call TRBJ2-7, with 10 bases lining up with TRBD1. Unmatched junction bases numbered 4, after V lost 3 bases and J lost 2 bases. Germline assignment: CDR1 MNHNY and CDR2 SVGAGI (reference sequence). This CDR3 is built from 15 residues. The CDR3 is CASSYLGTGAYEQYF. Written as DNA, the CDR3 is TGTGCCAGCAGTTATCTCGGGACAGGGGCCTACGAGCAGTACTTC.

The table lists this clonotype with a few counts. The chain recombines TRBV20-1 with TRBJ2-1, with D maybe TRBD2 (5 bases). V lost 0 bases to trimming and J lost 3 bases, with 18 bases between them. In germline, CDR1 is DFQATT, CDR2 SNEGSKA (reference sequence). The CDR3 contains 17 residues. The CDR3 DNA is TGCAGTGCTAGAGACCCCTCTCGGCTCCGGGGCTACAATGAGCAGTTCTTC. Translation gives CSARDPSRLRGYNEQFF.

For this clonotype: A much larger clonotype is one base distant, so this may be a read error. This rearrangement joins TRBV7-2 to TRBJ2-7; D gene unclear. Germline CDR1 SGHTA, CDR2 FQGNSA. This CDR3 is 13 amino acids long. CDR3 bases: TGTGCCAGCAGCCCGGACCCTCCCTACGAGCTGTACTTC. Protein product: CASSPDPPYELYF.